This TCR beta chain was recorded in a study of T-cell memory formation after mild COVID-19. General study findings and limits: Clones shrinking between day 15 and 85 showed a balanced CD4/CD8 split, and those that grew later tilted toward CD4+. Proof of SARS-CoV-2 specificity was absent for the second-wave clones that crested on day 37. Some SARS-CoV-2-responding clones were already detected in memory before infection.

There are a few counts of this clonotype. Its specificity is unknown. The germline V gene has CDR1 SGHTA and CDR2 FQGNSA. The CDR3 covers 15 residues. With 5 bases removed from V and 4 bases from J, the gap between germline ends came to 15 bases. From 5'RACE with constant-segment primers came TCR alpha and TCR beta cDNA libraries that carried sample barcodes and UMIs. TCRdb redid the calling of the 5' RACE reads with MiXCR, one entry per CDR3 protein. The data hold about 310,000 distinct CDR3 sequences, with more than 15% observed a single time. This TCR was sampled from a man in his late teens or twenties who had mild COVID-19 (a few samples of this study predate the infection). Cell type and time point are not known. Sequencing was done on a sample of PBMCs or a T cell subset sorted from them (not recorded which). The gene calls are TRBV7-2 and TRBJ1-3, with D tentatively TRBD1 (6 bases). CDR3 DNA: TGTGCCAGCAGCACCGCCGGGGGCATCGGAAACACCATATATTTT. Residues: CASSTAGGIGNTIYF.